One sample yielded the 19 T cell receptor beta chains listed below, sequenced in a study of immune heterogeneity within non-small cell lung tumors. Multiplex PCR employing 32 V and 13 J primers generated amplicons of the TCR beta CDR3. TCRdb re-derived calls from the multiplex PCR reads in MiXCR, one entry per CDR3 protein. This table has around 3,600 distinct CDR3 sequences, 30% to 45% appearing once. Bulk tumor genomic DNA, 450 to 600 ng per sample, was the template. While surgery was under way, several biopsies spaced far apart were taken per primary tumor. Patients with untreated, newly diagnosed non-small cell lung cancer underwent curative surgery. The sample comprised lung tumor tissue. These receptors were collected from a man in his 70s with non-small cell lung cancer.

This rearrangement joins TRBV7-9 to TRBJ2-3; D is undetermined. Germline V gene data show CDR1 as SEHNR and CDR2 as FQNEAQ (reference sequence). The CDR3 has 11 residues. Trimming pared 3 bases from V and 5 bases from J, leaving 3 bases between. The CDR3, as DNA: TGTGCCAGCAGCTTCGGAGATACGCAGTATTTT. Amino acids: CASSFGDTQYF.

The chain combines TRBV20-1 with TRBJ1-3; 10 bases agree with TRBD1. Unmatched junction bases numbered 8, after V lost 3 bases and J lost 6 bases. This CDR3 is 15 amino acids long. Per the germline V gene, CDR1 is DFQATT and CDR2 is SNEGSKA (reference sequence). The CDR3 reads CSASVRTGGENTIYF. Written as DNA, the CDR3 is TGCAGTGCTAGCGTCAGGACAGGGGGAGAAAACACCATATATTTT.

V is TRBV27 and J is TRBJ2-7; 9 nucleotides align to TRBD1. The CDR3 totals 16 residues. Per the germline V gene, CDR1 is MNHEY and CDR2 is SMNVEV (reference sequence). With V trimmed by 5 bases and J by 0 bases, 8 bases remained unmatched. CDR3 protein: CASSRQGTGLSYEQYF. The CDR3 nucleotides are TGTGCCAGCAGTCGCCAAGGGACAGGGCTCTCCTACGAGCAGTACTTC.

V and J are TRBV28 and TRBJ1-5; D possibly corresponds to TRBD1 (6 bases). V lost 0 bases to trimming and J lost 1 base, with 13 bases between them. The CDR3 spans 17 residues. The V gene's germline CDR1 is MDHEN and CDR2 SYDVKM. The CDR3 DNA reads as TGTGCCAGCAGTTTATGGGGGAGAGGGGGGAGCAATCAGCCCCAGCATTTT. Protein product: CASSLWGRGGSNQPQHF.

This clonotype has more than one count but fewer than ten. The chain joins TRBV14 to TRBJ2-7, with 12 nucleotides matching TRBD2. The CDR3 has 16 residues. Germline lookup yields CDR1 SGHDN and CDR2 FVKESK. Trimming cost V 0 bases and J 3 bases; bases outside gene matches: 3. CDR3 sequence reads: CASSQDTTSGSYEQYF. The CDR3 nucleotides read TGTGCCAGCAGCCAAGATACGACTAGCGGGAGCTACGAGCAGTACTTC.

The J gene is TRBJ1-1, the V gene TRBV19, with unresolved D. The CDR3 totals 11 residues. The germline V gene has CDR1 LNHDA and CDR2 SQIVND (reference sequence). Trimming pared 5 bases from V and 9 bases from J, leaving 10 bases between. This chain's CDR3 is CASSGGVQAFF. The CDR3 region has the DNA TGTGCCAGTAGTGGAGGTGTACAAGCTTTCTTT.

The V call is TRBV6-1, the J call TRBJ1-2; weak D call: TRBD1 (6 bases). The CDR3 spans 14 residues. Trimming shortened V by 2 bases and J by 4 bases, and 11 bases separated the two germline ends. Looked up from germline, CDR1 is MNHNS and CDR2 is SASEGT. CDR3 loop: CASSEFTGPYGYTF. The CDR3 DNA follows: TGTGCCAGCAGTGAATTCACAGGGCCCTATGGCTACACCTTC.

By its share, this clonotype is medium-sized. This chain joins TRBV12-3 or TRBV12-4 and TRBJ2-3, with unresolved D. The CDR3 covers 15 residues. V shed 4 bases and J shed 1 base, with 12 bases lying between them. The CDR3 bases are TGTGCCAGCAGTTGGGCCGTCCGAGGCACAGATACGCAGTATTTT. Translation: CASSWAVRGTDTQYF.

A word on this clonotype: This clone may be a read error of a much larger clone one base away. This chain links TRBV4-2 with TRBJ2-3; TRBD2 aligns across 9 bases. Germline CDR1 reads LGHNA; CDR2 reads YNFKEQ. The CDR3 has 17 amino acids. The J segment lost 4 bases and the V segment lost 7 bases, leaving 15 bases of the junction unmatched. The CDR3 DNA reads TGTGCCAGCACCCCTTCCGGGACTAGCCTCGTGGCAGATACGCAGTATTTT. Protein sequence: CASTPSGTSLVADTQYF.

In this sample, this clonotype turned up a few times. V gene TRBV29-1 combines with J gene TRBJ2-7, with D unclear. The ends were cut back, 4 bases at V and 0 bases at J, with 10 bases in the middle. Germline loops: CDR1 SQVTM, CDR2 ANQGSEA. This CDR3 region has 13 residues. The CDR3 DNA follows: TGCAGCGTTGTGGAACAGTTCTCCTACGAGCAGTACTTC. Its protein product is CSVVEQFSYEQYF.

The J gene is TRBJ1-1, the V gene TRBV27; D is possibly TRBD1 (5 bases). The V end lost 6 bases, the J end lost 0 bases, and 11 bases lay between the germline ends. Germline CDR1 and CDR2: MNHEY and SMNVEV (reference sequence). The CDR3 extends over 14 amino acids. The CDR3: CASSYSGLNTEAFF. CDR3 coding DNA: TGTGCCAGCAGCTACTCGGGACTGAACACTGAAGCTTTCTTT.

This clonotype was picked up a small number of times. The rearrangement joins TRBV6-1 to TRBJ1-1; D may be TRBD1 (5 bases). Germline V gene lookup returns CDR1 MNHNS and CDR2 SASEGT. The CDR3 runs 13 residues. V lost 7 bases to trimming and J lost 4 bases, with 13 bases between them. The DNA for the CDR3 is TGTGCCAGCATGGGTCAGGGTTCCACTGAAGCTTTCTTT. This sequence encodes CASMGQGSTEAFF.

V gene TRBV7-6 combines with J gene TRBJ2-1, with D perhaps being TRBD1 or TRBD2 (5 bases each). V was clipped by 5 bases and J by 9 bases, with 20 bases between them. The CDR3 is made up of 15 amino acids. The germline V gene has CDR1 SGHVS and CDR2 FNYEAQ. The CDR3 DNA follows: TGTGCCAGCAGCGTAAAGCCAGAGGGTAGGGGTGAGCAGTTCTTC. It translates to CASSVKPEGRGEQFF.

The V gene is TRBV2, the J gene TRBJ1-3, with D perhaps TRBD1 (5 bases). Trimming shortened V by 6 bases and J by 4 bases, and 10 bases separated the two germline ends. The germline V gene encodes CDR1 SNHLY and CDR2 FYNNEI. This CDR3 has 13 amino acids. The CDR3 loop reads CASRGTAGNTIYF. In nucleotides, the CDR3 is TGTGCCAGCAGGGGGACCGCGGGAAACACCATATATTTT.

The chain recombines TRBV6-1 with TRBJ2-1; D ambiguous. CDR1 is MNHNS, CDR2 SASEGT, per germline. V lost 8 bases and J lost 4, with 9 bases in between. The CDR3 runs 12 residues. CDR3 sequence reads: CASGRSYNEQFF. The CDR3 nucleotides are TGTGCCAGCGGAAGATCGTACAATGAGCAGTTCTTC.

The chain combines TRBV20-1 with TRBJ2-5; 8 nucleotides line up with TRBD1. The ends lost 4 bases at V and 0 bases at J; junction bases unmatched: 4. From germline, CDR1 is DFQATT and CDR2 SNEGSKA (reference sequence). The CDR3 contains 14 residues. This chain's CDR3 is CSATGGSYQETQYF. CDR3 nucleotide sequence: TGCAGTGCTACAGGGGGCAGTTACCAAGAGACCCAGTACTTC.

This clonotype was observed a few times. V gene TRBV5-4 combines with J gene TRBJ1-2; 10 bases map to TRBD1. The V gene's germline CDR1 is SGHNT and CDR2 YYREEE (reference sequence). The CDR3 runs 15 residues. V lost 3 bases to trimming and J lost 8 bases; unmatched junction nucleotides: 10. The CDR3 reads CASSSGGTGVGGYTF. In nucleotides, the CDR3 is TGTGCCAGCAGCTCCGGGGGGACAGGGGTTGGAGGCTACACCTTC.

V gene TRBV7-9 combines with J gene TRBJ1-1; 7 positions agree with TRBD1. In germline, CDR1 is SEHNR, CDR2 FQNEAQ (reference sequence). With V trimmed by 5 bases and J by 11 bases, 26 bases remained unmatched. The CDR3 has 18 amino acids. CDR3 DNA sequence: TGTGCCAGCAGCCCAGGCGCGTACTTTCCGGGACAGCCGATAGACGCTTTCTTT. Amino acid sequence: CASSPGAYFPGQPIDAFF.

This chain links TRBV18 with TRBJ2-7; the D call may be TRBD1 or TRBD2 (5 bases each). The CDR3 spans 18 residues. Per the germline V gene, CDR1 is KGHSH and CDR2 is LQKENI. V dropped 4 bases and J dropped 3 bases, with 25 bases sitting between them. The DNA of the CDR3 is TGTGCCAGCTCACTTGCAGTGGGTACGGGACCCAATTACTACGAGCAGTACTTC. Residues: CASSLAVGTGPNYYEQYF.